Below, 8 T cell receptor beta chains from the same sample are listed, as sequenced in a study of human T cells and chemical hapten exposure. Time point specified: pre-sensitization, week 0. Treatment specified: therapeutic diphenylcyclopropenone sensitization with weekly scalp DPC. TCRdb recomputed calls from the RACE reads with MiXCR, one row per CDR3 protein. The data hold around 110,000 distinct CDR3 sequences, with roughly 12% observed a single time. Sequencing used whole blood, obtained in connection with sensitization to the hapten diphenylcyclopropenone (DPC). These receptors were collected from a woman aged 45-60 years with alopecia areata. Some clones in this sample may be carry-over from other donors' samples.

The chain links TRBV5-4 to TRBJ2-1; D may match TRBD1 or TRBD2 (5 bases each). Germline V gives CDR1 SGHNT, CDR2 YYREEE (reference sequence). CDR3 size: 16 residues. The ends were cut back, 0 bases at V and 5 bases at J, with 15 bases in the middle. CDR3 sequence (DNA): TGTGCCAGCAGCTTGGCAACGAGGGGCCGGGACAATGAGCAGTTCTTC. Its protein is CASSLATRGRDNEQFF.

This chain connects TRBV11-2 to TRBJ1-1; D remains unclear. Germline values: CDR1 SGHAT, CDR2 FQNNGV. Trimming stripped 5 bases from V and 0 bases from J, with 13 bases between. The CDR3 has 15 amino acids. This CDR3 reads CASSPRAGMNTEAFF. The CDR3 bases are TGTGCCAGCAGCCCTAGAGCAGGAATGAACACTGAAGCTTTCTTT.

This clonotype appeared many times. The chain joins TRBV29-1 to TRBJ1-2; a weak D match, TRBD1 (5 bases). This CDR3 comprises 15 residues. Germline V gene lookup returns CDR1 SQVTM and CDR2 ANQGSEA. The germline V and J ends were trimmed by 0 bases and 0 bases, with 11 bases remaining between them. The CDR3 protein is CSVEDRGKANYGYTF. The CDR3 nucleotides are TGCAGCGTTGAAGATCGGGGCAAAGCTAACTATGGCTACACCTTC.

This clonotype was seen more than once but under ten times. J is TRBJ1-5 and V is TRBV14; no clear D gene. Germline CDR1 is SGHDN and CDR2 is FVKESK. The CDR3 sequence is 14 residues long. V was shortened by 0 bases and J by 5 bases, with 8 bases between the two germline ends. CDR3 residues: CASSQDRVDQPQHF. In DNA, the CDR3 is TGTGCCAGCAGCCAAGACAGAGTTGATCAGCCCCAGCATTTT.

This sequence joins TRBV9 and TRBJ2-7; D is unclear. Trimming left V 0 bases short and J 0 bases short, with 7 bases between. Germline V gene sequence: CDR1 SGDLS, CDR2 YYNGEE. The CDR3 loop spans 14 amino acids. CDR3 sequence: CASSVERLSYEQYF. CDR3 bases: TGTGCCAGCAGCGTAGAGAGACTCTCCTACGAGCAGTACTTC.

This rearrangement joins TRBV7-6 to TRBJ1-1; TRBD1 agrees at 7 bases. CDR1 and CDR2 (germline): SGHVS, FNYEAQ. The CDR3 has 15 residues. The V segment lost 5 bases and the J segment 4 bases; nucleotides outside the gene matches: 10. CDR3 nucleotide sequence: TGTGCCAGCAGCCGGGACAGACGGGCTGGCACTGAAGCTTTCTTT. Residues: CASSRDRRAGTEAFF.

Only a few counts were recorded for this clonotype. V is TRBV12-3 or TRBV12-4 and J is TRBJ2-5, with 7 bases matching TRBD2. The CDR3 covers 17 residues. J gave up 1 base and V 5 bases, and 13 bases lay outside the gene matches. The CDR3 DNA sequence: TGTGCCAGCAGTCCATTTAGTGGCGGGGGTTTCCAAGAGACCCAGTACTTC. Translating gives CASSPFSGGGFQETQYF.

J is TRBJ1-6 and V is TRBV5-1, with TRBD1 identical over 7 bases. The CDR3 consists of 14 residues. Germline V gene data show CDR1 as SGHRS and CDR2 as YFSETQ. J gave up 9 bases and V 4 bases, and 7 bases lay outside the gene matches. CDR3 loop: CASSLGQAPSPLHF. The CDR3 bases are TGCGCCAGCAGCCTCGGACAGGCCCCTTCACCCCTCCACTTT.